The 21 T cell receptor beta chains reported below all come from one sample, sequenced in a study of T-cell memory formation after mild COVID-19. TCRdb used MiXCR to reprocess the 5' RACE reads, holding one entry per CDR3 protein. The sample has 200,000 to 250,000 distinct CDR3 sequences; roughly a tenth are singletons. Sequencing used PBMCs or a T cell subset sorted from them (not recorded which). Receptor source: a man aged 18 to 30 who had mild COVID-19 (a few samples of this study predate the infection). Cell type and time point are not known.

Ten or more counts support this clonotype. The J gene is TRBJ2-1, the V gene TRBV7-3; TRBD1 aligns across 9 bases. The germline CDR1 and CDR2 sequences are SGHTA and FQGTGA. The CDR3 runs 13 residues. V dropped 5 bases and J dropped 5; count of bases not matched to a gene: 1. CDR3 nucleotide sequence: TGTGCCAGCAGCCGGACAGGGGACAATGAGCAGTTCTTC. Its translation: CASSRTGDNEQFF.

This clonotype was seen only a few times. The gene calls are TRBV20-1 and TRBJ2-6; possible D gene TRBD1, 5 bases. The CDR3 consists of 13 residues. Germline V lookup: CDR1 DFQATT, CDR2 SNEGSKA (reference sequence). CDR3 region: CSSKGTGANVLTF. DNA for the CDR3: TGCTCTAGTAAGGGGACTGGGGCCAACGTCCTGACTTTC.

In its sample, this clonotype was seen a few times. This chain links TRBV6-2 or TRBV6-3 with TRBJ2-3, with TRBD1 matching 7 bases. CDR1 MNHEY and CDR2 SVGEGT come from the germline V gene. The CDR3 spans 18 residues. The V and J ends lost 2 bases and 2 bases, in that order; junction bases with no gene match: 13. Written as DNA, the CDR3 is TGTGCCAGCAGTTACCGATGGACAGGTCGGGGAATCACAGATACGCAGTATTTT. Protein: CASSYRWTGRGITDTQYF.

This clonotype was recorded a few times. V is TRBV5-1 and J is TRBJ2-1; 9 positions agree with TRBD2. Germline loops: CDR1 SGHRS, CDR2 YFSETQ. Trimming removed 4 bases from V and 4 bases from J; junction bases left unmatched: 9. The CDR3 contains 16 residues. The DNA of the CDR3 is TGCGCCAGCAGCCAGCCGGGACTAGCCGAATACAATGAGCAGTTCTTC. Amino acid sequence: CASSQPGLAEYNEQFF. The complete variable domain, with remaining parts taken from reference TRBV5-1 and TRBJ2-1, reads KAGVTQTPRYLIKTRGQQVTLSCSPISGHRSVSWYQQTPGQGLQFLFEYFSETQRNKGNFPGRFSGRQFSNSRSEMNVSTLELGDSALYLCASSQPGLAEYNEQFFGPGTRLTVL.

The chain carries TRBV21-1 and TRBJ2-7; the table's D call, TRBD1, was not checked against the DNA. TRBV21-1 is noted as a pseudogene. The CDR3 has 14 amino acids. The CDR3 protein is CASSKDRQGKEQYV. The CDR3 DNA follows: TGTGCCAGCAGCAAAGATCGACAGGGAAAGGAGCAGTACGTC.

This clonotype has only a few counts. The chain combines TRBV20-1 with TRBJ2-3; the match to TRBD1 covers 9 bases. Germline V gene data show CDR1 as DFQATT and CDR2 as SNEGSKA (reference sequence). The J segment lost 3 bases and the V segment lost 0 bases, leaving 7 bases of the junction unmatched. The CDR3 length is 16 residues. The CDR3 sequence is CSARDPGGQGTDTQYF. The CDR3 DNA is TGCAGTGCTAGAGATCCCGGGGGACAGGGAACAGATACGCAGTATTTT.

This chain joins TRBV12-3 or TRBV12-4 and TRBJ1-6, with 7 bases fitting TRBD1. This CDR3 is built from 15 residues. With V trimmed by 5 bases and J by 7 bases, 8 bases remained unmatched. This CDR3 is CASSIQGLRNSPLHF. The CDR3 DNA reads as TGTGCCAGCAGTATACAGGGGTTGAGGAATTCACCCCTCCACTTT.

This clonotype was recorded once. This may be a read error, as it is one base from a much larger clone. The chain carries TRBV5-1 and TRBJ2-1; perhaps TRBD1 as D (6 bases). The CDR3 runs to 13 residues. V was pared by 6 bases and J by 10 bases, with 17 bases between. Germline CDR1 SGHRS, CDR2 YFSETQ. The CDR3 sequence: CASTRDERGEQFF. CDR3 nucleotide sequence: TGCGCCAGCACAAGGGACGAGAGGGGGGAGCAGTTCTTC.

The chain employs TRBV20-1 and TRBJ1-2; D is undetermined. CDR3 length equals 12 residues. V was cut by 0 bases and J by 3 bases, with 5 bases left in between. Germline CDR1 reads DFQATT; CDR2 reads SNEGSKA (reference sequence). The CDR3 reads CSARDNDYGYTF. DNA of the CDR3: TGCAGTGCTAGAGATAACGACTATGGCTACACCTTC.

This clonotype was seen at least ten times. V usage is TRBV7-2 and J usage is TRBJ2-1; weak D call: TRBD2 (6 bases). The CDR3 sequence is 11 residues long. Germline CDR1 is SGHTA and CDR2 is FQGNSA. The V and J ends lost 11 bases and 4 bases respectively, with 9 bases between them. CDR3 sequence reads: CAGGVYNEQFF. CDR3 DNA: TGTGCCGGAGGGGTGTACAATGAGCAGTTCTTC. Full variable domain (outside the CDR3, taken from reference TRBV7-2 and TRBJ2-1): GAGVSQSPSNKVTEKGKDVELRCDPISGHTALYWYRQSLGQGLEFLIYFQGNSAPDKSGLPSDRFSAERTGGSVSTLTIQRTQQEDSAVYLCAGGVYNEQFFGPGTRLTVL.

This clonotype has more than one count but fewer than ten. This chain joins TRBV20-1 and TRBJ1-4, with D possibly TRBD1 on 6 matching bases. CDR3 size: 13 residues. Germline values: CDR1 DFQATT, CDR2 SNEGSKA (reference sequence). As DNA, the CDR3 is TGCAGCGGTACCTCGGGGGGCTCTGAAAAACTGTTTTTT. It encodes CSGTSGGSEKLFF.

The chain recombines TRBV20-1 with TRBJ2-1, with D perhaps being TRBD1 or TRBD2 (5 bases each). The CDR3 runs 15 residues. The V and J ends lost 4 bases and 0 bases respectively, with 13 bases between them. In germline, CDR1 is DFQATT, CDR2 SNEGSKA (reference sequence). CDR3 coding DNA: TGCAGTGCTATACCGGGGCAGAGCTCCTACAATGAGCAGTTCTTC. It codes for CSAIPGQSSYNEQFF.

This clonotype was detected only a few times. V gene TRBV27 combines with J gene TRBJ1-5, with D perhaps matching TRBD1 (5 bases). The CDR3 extends over 17 amino acids. Trimming shortened V by 5 bases and J by 0 bases, and 17 bases separated the two germline ends. The germline V gene has CDR1 MNHEY and CDR2 SMNVEV (reference sequence). This CDR3 reads CASSRNRDGDSNQPQHF. The CDR3 coding sequence is TGTGCCAGCAGTCGTAACCGGGACGGAGATAGCAATCAGCCCCAGCATTTT.

The J gene is TRBJ1-2, the V gene TRBV3-1; D may be TRBD1 (5 bases). Per germline, CDR1 LGHDT and CDR2 YNNKEL (reference sequence). The CDR3 runs to 15 residues. Trimming cost V 0 bases and J 4 bases, with 12 bases left between them. CDR3 residues: CASSQDISGPYGYTF. CDR3 DNA sequence: TGTGCCAGCAGCCAAGATATTTCAGGGCCCTATGGCTACACCTTC.

This clonotype was detected only a few times. This chain uses TRBV7-9 with TRBJ2-5; TRBD2 agrees at 11 bases. CDR3 size: 15 residues. After removal of 4 bases from V and 1 base from J, the junction contained 2 bases not matched to a gene. Germline lookup yields CDR1 SEHNR and CDR2 FQNEAQ (reference sequence). CDR3 loop: CASSWGTSGQETQYF. CDR3 in DNA: TGTGCCAGCAGCTGGGGGACTAGCGGCCAAGAGACCCAGTACTTC.

In its sample, this clonotype was seen many times. The chain combines TRBV28 with TRBJ1-5; possibly TRBD1 for D (6 bases). The ends were cut back, 3 bases at V and 5 bases at J, with 11 bases in the middle. Per germline, CDR1 MDHEN and CDR2 SYDVKM. CDR3 length: 14 amino acids. This CDR3 is CASSLAQGDQPQHF. CDR3 DNA sequence: TGTGCCAGCAGTTTGGCACAGGGAGATCAGCCCCAGCATTTT. The entire variable domain, with the rest obtained from reference TRBV28 and TRBJ1-5, is as follows: DVKVTQSSRYLVKRTGEKVFLECVQDMDHENMFWYRQDPGLGLRLIYFSYDVKMKEKGDIPEGYSVSREKKERFSLILESASTNQTSMYLCASSLAQGDQPQHFGDGTRLSIL.

This chain uses TRBV6-2 or TRBV6-3 with TRBJ1-6; the D gene is possibly TRBD1 (6 bases). The CDR3 is made up of 15 amino acids. Per the germline V gene, CDR1 is MNHEY and CDR2 is SVGEGT. The V end was cut by 10 bases, the J end by 1 base, with 14 bases between. The CDR3 DNA reads TGTGCCACCACGAACAGGGAATCCTATAATTCACCCCTCCACTTT. Amino acid sequence: CATTNRESYNSPLHF.

The CDR3 region is CSAPFSVVESPLHF. CDR3 DNA: TGCAGTGCTCCCTTTAGTGTGGTCGAGTCCCCCCTCCACTTT. The chain uses TRBV20-1 and TRBJ1-6; D is unresolved. The CDR3 is made up of 14 amino acids. Trimming took 5 bases from V and 13 from J, leaving 21 bases between them. Germline CDR1 is DFQATT and CDR2 is SNEGSKA (reference sequence).

This clonotype was counted at least ten times. The chain has TRBV5-1 and TRBJ2-5; D is perhaps TRBD1 (5 bases). From germline, CDR1 is SGHRS and CDR2 YFSETQ. Trimming left V 3 bases short and J 1 base short, with 7 bases between. The CDR3 covers 13 residues. This CDR3 reads CASSSDTQETQYF. The CDR3 nucleotides are TGCGCCAGCAGCTCGGACACCCAAGAGACCCAGTACTTC.

The chain couples TRBV7-2 to TRBJ2-3; TRBD2 matches at 9 bases. Per germline, CDR1 SGHTA and CDR2 FQGNSA. This CDR3 spans 14 amino acids. After removal of 4 bases from V and 6 bases from J, the junction contained 5 bases not matched to a gene. This CDR3 is CASSYSGGGDTQYF. CDR3 DNA: TGTGCCAGCAGCTATAGCGGGGGCGGGGATACGCAGTATTTT.

This clonotype was counted a few times. J is TRBJ2-5 and V is TRBV7-6; TRBD1 is a possible D gene (6 bases). The CDR3 covers 14 residues. Germline values: CDR1 SGHVS, CDR2 FNYEAQ. V shed 2 bases and J shed 4 bases, with 11 bases lying between them. Written as DNA, the CDR3 is TGTGCCAGCAGCTTACTAGCCAGGGGAGAGACCCAGTACTTC. It codes for CASSLLARGETQYF.